This T cell receptor beta chain is from a study of blood T cell repertoires in COVID-19. Study as a whole: Researchers got acute and convalescent COVID-19 samples from the United States, Italy and Spain. PBMCs, B-cell-depleted T cells, or T cells were the source of the cDNA or gDNA that made up the material.

How the authors handled the data: Researchers report that nucleated cell counts were estimated from reference gene primer amplification. Repertoires were generated with immunoSEQ multiplex PCR, while TCRdb's copy carries only in-frame clones and drops some. V, J and clone size derive from that table, while D and trimming were established from the DNA sequence. The sample consists of some 200,000 clones, roughly 80% of them appearing once. Trimming cost V 0 bases and J 7 bases, with 5 bases left between them. This CDR3 has 12 amino acids. Looked up from germline, CDR1 is SGHKS and CDR2 is YYEKEE (reference sequence).

The chain joins TRBV5-5 to TRBJ2-1; D unclear. The TCR comes from a woman aged 25 to 39 who had recovered from COVID-19. The sample consisted of peripheral blood. In nucleotides, the CDR3 is TGTGCCAGCAGCTTGGTACAGAATGAGCAGTTCTTC. It translates to CASSLVQNEQFF.